Listed below are T cell receptor beta chains from one sample, sequenced in a study of T cell responses to AZD1222 COVID-19 vaccine. Sequencing used immunoSEQ multiplex PCR; TCRdb keeps in-frame clones, though not all of them. The sample has some 190,000 clones, 70% to 90% seen once; the top ten hold 7.7%. Sequenced here: peripheral blood, sampled on day 0 of AZD1222 vaccination. Receptors were obtained from an adult in good health. The CDR3 runs from the conserved cysteine through the conserved F or W. The D gene is left open where the match is weak. Size is stated for part of the rows, as once, few or many counts, or as a class when the clone is expanded.

CDR3 DNA	CDR3 protein	D gene	clone size	V gene	J gene
TGTGCCAGCAGCATCGACCCGGGACTCCTCACCGGGGAGCTGTTTTTT	CASSIDPGLLTGELFF	NA	NA	TRBV9	TRBJ2-2
TGTGCTAGTGGACTGGGGAATCAGCCCCAGCATTTT	CASGLGNQPQHF	NA	NA	TRBV12-5	TRBJ1-5
TGTGCCAGCAGCACCCACCTTTCCCACTATGGCTACACCTTC	CASSTHLSHYGYTF	NA	NA	TRBV3-1/TRBV3-2	TRBJ1-2
TGTGCCAGCAGAGGGACAGGGGGCCGCGGACCCCTCCACTTT	CASRGTGGRGPLHF	TRBD1	NA	TRBV9	TRBJ1-6
TGTGCCTGGAGTCCCGAGACCTCGACGGAAAAACTGTTTTTT	CAWSPETSTEKLFF	NA	NA	TRBV30	TRBJ1-4
TGTGCCAGCAGCATGGGACTAGCGGGGACCTTGGGCACCGGGGAGCTGTTTTTT	CASSMGLAGTLGTGELFF	TRBD2	NA	TRBV7-2	TRBJ2-2
TGTGCCAGCTCACTTTGGGACAGGGAGGTTAACACTGAAGCTTTCTTT	CASSLWDREVNTEAFF	TRBD1	NA	TRBV18	TRBJ1-1
TGTGCCACCAGTGTCTCGGGCATCACAGATACGCAGTATTTT	CATSVSGITDTQYF	NA	NA	TRBV24-1	TRBJ2-3
TGTGCCAGTAAGAGACAACGTTCTGGAAACACCATATATTTT	CASKRQRSGNTIYF	NA	NA	TRBV19	TRBJ1-3
TGTGCCAGCAGTGACCAGATTAACTCTGGAAACACCATATATTTT	CASSDQINSGNTIYF	NA	NA	TRBV6-1	TRBJ1-3
TGTGCCAGCTCACCATTGACAGGGACAGATACGCAGTATTTT	CASSPLTGTDTQYF	TRBD1	NA	TRBV18	TRBJ2-3
TGTGCCATCAGTCAGACGGACAGACATGAAGCTTTCTTT	CAISQTDRHEAFF	NA	NA	TRBV10-3	TRBJ1-1
TGTGCCAGCGGTACAGCGGACGATCAGCCCCAGCATTTT	CASGTADDQPQHF	NA	NA	TRBV12-3/TRBV12-4	TRBJ1-5
TGTGCCAGCAGTTCAGGGGACAGGGGTCATTCACCCCTCCACTTT	CASSSGDRGHSPLHF	TRBD1	NA	TRBV27	TRBJ1-6
TGCGCCAGCAGCTCCGGGCACGGTTCCTACGAGCAGTACTTC	CASSSGHGSYEQYF	NA	NA	TRBV5-1	TRBJ2-7
TGTGCCAGCAGTTTATCCCATCGGTATGGCTACACCTTC	CASSLSHRYGYTF	NA	NA	TRBV28	TRBJ1-2
TGTGCCAGCAGTTTGCCCTATGGCACTGAAGCTTTCTTT	CASSLPYGTEAFF	NA	few	TRBV5-4	TRBJ1-1
TGTGCCAGCTCGGGACTAGTCCGACCGTATGAGCAGTTCTTC	CASSGLVRPYEQFF	TRBD2	NA	TRBV27	TRBJ2-1
TGTGCCAGCAGAATGACAGGGGGCAAGGATCAGCCCCAGCATTTT	CASRMTGGKDQPQHF	TRBD1	NA	TRBV2	TRBJ1-5
TGTGCCAGCAGCCAAGGCCAGGGGGCCGGGTCCTACGAGCAGTACTTC	CASSQGQGAGSYEQYF	TRBD1	NA	TRBV4-2	TRBJ2-7
TGTGCCAGCTCACCGGCCATTTCTTATGGCTACACCTTC	CASSPAISYGYTF	NA	NA	TRBV18	TRBJ1-2
TGTGCCAGCAGCCCTCAACAGGGATGGATGAACACTGAAGCTTTCTTT	CASSPQQGWMNTEAFF	NA	NA	TRBV9	TRBJ1-1
TGTGCCAGCAGCTTATGGGGACAGGGAGCCTACGAGCAGTACTTC	CASSLWGQGAYEQYF	TRBD1	NA	TRBV7-2	TRBJ2-7
TGTGCCAGCAGTGAGAGCCGGAACACTGAAGCTTTCTTT	CASSESRNTEAFF	NA	NA	TRBV7-7	TRBJ1-1
TGTGCCAGCAGCCACCCGGGGGATGAGCAGTTCTTC	CASSHPGDEQFF	NA	NA	TRBV14	TRBJ2-1
TGTGCCAGTAGTATAGTGGGACAGACGAACACCGGGGAGCTGTTTTTT	CASSIVGQTNTGELFF	TRBD1	NA	TRBV19	TRBJ2-2
TGTGCCAGCAGCCACCTACCGAAAGCGGGGGGGCCGTTGAATGAGCAGTTCTTC	CASSHLPKAGGPLNEQFF	TRBD2	NA	TRBV14	TRBJ2-1
TGTGCCAGCAGTTACTCGGAAGCCCGAGGACATACGCAGTATTTT	CASSYSEARGHTQYF	NA	NA	TRBV6-5	TRBJ2-3
TGTGCCTGGAGCCAAGAGAATTCACCCCTCCACTTT	CAWSQENSPLHF	NA	NA	TRBV30	TRBJ1-6
TGTGCTAGTGGATCAACAGATACGCAGTATTTT	CASGSTDTQYF	NA	NA	TRBV12-5	TRBJ2-3
TGTGCCACCAGCGATTTAGTCGGGACAGACTATGGCTACACCTTC	CATSDLVGTDYGYTF	TRBD1	NA	TRBV24-1	TRBJ1-2
TGTGCCAGCCTCAGGGACAGGGGAGGAGGTGATGAGCAGTTCTTC	CASLRDRGGGDEQFF	TRBD1	NA	TRBV6-5	TRBJ2-1
TGTGCCAGCAGCTTGAGTGGGGGGACAGAACATTCCGGCTATGGCTACACCTTC	CASSLSGGTEHSGYGYTF	TRBD1	few	TRBV5-5	TRBJ1-2
TGTGCCAGCAGCTTGGAGGGGGCCGGCGGAAACACCATATATTTT	CASSLEGAGGNTIYF	TRBD1	NA	TRBV5-6	TRBJ1-3
TGTGCCAGCAGTCAGGACGTCTATGGCTACACCTTC	CASSQDVYGYTF	NA	NA	TRBV2	TRBJ1-2
TGTGCCAGCAGCCAGGCACTAGCGGGGGGTGACGTAGATACGCAGTATTTT	CASSQALAGGDVDTQYF	TRBD2	NA	TRBV4-2	TRBJ2-3
TGTGCCAGCAGCTTAGCTGGCCAGGGCCTCTCCTACGAGCAGTACTTC	CASSLAGQGLSYEQYF	NA	NA	TRBV7-6	TRBJ2-7
TGTGCCAGCAGTCTCTCCGGGACAGGGGTAGTTGAAAAACTGTTTTTT	CASSLSGTGVVEKLFF	TRBD1	NA	TRBV28	TRBJ1-4
TGCGCCAGCAGCTTGCCAGGGCAAGATGGCTACACCTTC	CASSLPGQDGYTF	NA	NA	TRBV5-1	TRBJ1-2
TGTGCCAGCAGCTCAACAGGGTCGACGGCGGCTTTCTTT	CASSSTGSTAAFF	NA	NA	TRBV11-3	TRBJ1-1
TGTGCCACCAACCAAGACAGGGCCAGTTCTACTGAAGCTTTCTTT	CATNQDRASSTEAFF	TRBD1	NA	TRBV15	TRBJ1-1
TGTGCCAGCAGCCCGAGGACAGGGCAGAACTATGGCTACACCTTC	CASSPRTGQNYGYTF	TRBD1	once	TRBV5-4	TRBJ1-2
TGTGCCACCTCCCCCCGGCGGGGGAGCTCCTACAATGAGCAGTTCTTC	CATSPRRGSSYNEQFF	TRBD2	few	TRBV15	TRBJ2-1
TGTGCCTGGACACTAAAAATCTCTGGAAACACCATATATTTT	CAWTLKISGNTIYF	NA	NA	TRBV30	TRBJ1-3
TGTGCCAGTAGTATGCAGCCAGATACGCAGTATTTT	CASSMQPDTQYF	NA	NA	TRBV19	TRBJ2-3
TGTGCCAGCAGCTTAGTGGGTCATGGCTACACCTTC	CASSLVGHGYTF	NA	NA	TRBV7-9	TRBJ1-2
TGTGCCAGCAGTACTAACACCGGGGAGCTGTTTTTT	CASSTNTGELFF	NA	NA	TRBV2	TRBJ2-2
TGCGCCAGCAGCTTGTTAACTAGTCATGTTAGCTCCTACGAGCAGTACTTC	CASSLLTSHVSSYEQYF	NA	once	TRBV5-1	TRBJ2-7
TGTGCCAGCAGCTTAGGTCCAGCGGGGACCTACGAGCAGTACTTC	CASSLGPAGTYEQYF	TRBD2	NA	TRBV7-2	TRBJ2-7
TGTGCCAGCAGCCAAGTGAGGACTAATGAAAAACTGTTTTTT	CASSQVRTNEKLFF	NA	NA	TRBV3-1/TRBV3-2	TRBJ1-4